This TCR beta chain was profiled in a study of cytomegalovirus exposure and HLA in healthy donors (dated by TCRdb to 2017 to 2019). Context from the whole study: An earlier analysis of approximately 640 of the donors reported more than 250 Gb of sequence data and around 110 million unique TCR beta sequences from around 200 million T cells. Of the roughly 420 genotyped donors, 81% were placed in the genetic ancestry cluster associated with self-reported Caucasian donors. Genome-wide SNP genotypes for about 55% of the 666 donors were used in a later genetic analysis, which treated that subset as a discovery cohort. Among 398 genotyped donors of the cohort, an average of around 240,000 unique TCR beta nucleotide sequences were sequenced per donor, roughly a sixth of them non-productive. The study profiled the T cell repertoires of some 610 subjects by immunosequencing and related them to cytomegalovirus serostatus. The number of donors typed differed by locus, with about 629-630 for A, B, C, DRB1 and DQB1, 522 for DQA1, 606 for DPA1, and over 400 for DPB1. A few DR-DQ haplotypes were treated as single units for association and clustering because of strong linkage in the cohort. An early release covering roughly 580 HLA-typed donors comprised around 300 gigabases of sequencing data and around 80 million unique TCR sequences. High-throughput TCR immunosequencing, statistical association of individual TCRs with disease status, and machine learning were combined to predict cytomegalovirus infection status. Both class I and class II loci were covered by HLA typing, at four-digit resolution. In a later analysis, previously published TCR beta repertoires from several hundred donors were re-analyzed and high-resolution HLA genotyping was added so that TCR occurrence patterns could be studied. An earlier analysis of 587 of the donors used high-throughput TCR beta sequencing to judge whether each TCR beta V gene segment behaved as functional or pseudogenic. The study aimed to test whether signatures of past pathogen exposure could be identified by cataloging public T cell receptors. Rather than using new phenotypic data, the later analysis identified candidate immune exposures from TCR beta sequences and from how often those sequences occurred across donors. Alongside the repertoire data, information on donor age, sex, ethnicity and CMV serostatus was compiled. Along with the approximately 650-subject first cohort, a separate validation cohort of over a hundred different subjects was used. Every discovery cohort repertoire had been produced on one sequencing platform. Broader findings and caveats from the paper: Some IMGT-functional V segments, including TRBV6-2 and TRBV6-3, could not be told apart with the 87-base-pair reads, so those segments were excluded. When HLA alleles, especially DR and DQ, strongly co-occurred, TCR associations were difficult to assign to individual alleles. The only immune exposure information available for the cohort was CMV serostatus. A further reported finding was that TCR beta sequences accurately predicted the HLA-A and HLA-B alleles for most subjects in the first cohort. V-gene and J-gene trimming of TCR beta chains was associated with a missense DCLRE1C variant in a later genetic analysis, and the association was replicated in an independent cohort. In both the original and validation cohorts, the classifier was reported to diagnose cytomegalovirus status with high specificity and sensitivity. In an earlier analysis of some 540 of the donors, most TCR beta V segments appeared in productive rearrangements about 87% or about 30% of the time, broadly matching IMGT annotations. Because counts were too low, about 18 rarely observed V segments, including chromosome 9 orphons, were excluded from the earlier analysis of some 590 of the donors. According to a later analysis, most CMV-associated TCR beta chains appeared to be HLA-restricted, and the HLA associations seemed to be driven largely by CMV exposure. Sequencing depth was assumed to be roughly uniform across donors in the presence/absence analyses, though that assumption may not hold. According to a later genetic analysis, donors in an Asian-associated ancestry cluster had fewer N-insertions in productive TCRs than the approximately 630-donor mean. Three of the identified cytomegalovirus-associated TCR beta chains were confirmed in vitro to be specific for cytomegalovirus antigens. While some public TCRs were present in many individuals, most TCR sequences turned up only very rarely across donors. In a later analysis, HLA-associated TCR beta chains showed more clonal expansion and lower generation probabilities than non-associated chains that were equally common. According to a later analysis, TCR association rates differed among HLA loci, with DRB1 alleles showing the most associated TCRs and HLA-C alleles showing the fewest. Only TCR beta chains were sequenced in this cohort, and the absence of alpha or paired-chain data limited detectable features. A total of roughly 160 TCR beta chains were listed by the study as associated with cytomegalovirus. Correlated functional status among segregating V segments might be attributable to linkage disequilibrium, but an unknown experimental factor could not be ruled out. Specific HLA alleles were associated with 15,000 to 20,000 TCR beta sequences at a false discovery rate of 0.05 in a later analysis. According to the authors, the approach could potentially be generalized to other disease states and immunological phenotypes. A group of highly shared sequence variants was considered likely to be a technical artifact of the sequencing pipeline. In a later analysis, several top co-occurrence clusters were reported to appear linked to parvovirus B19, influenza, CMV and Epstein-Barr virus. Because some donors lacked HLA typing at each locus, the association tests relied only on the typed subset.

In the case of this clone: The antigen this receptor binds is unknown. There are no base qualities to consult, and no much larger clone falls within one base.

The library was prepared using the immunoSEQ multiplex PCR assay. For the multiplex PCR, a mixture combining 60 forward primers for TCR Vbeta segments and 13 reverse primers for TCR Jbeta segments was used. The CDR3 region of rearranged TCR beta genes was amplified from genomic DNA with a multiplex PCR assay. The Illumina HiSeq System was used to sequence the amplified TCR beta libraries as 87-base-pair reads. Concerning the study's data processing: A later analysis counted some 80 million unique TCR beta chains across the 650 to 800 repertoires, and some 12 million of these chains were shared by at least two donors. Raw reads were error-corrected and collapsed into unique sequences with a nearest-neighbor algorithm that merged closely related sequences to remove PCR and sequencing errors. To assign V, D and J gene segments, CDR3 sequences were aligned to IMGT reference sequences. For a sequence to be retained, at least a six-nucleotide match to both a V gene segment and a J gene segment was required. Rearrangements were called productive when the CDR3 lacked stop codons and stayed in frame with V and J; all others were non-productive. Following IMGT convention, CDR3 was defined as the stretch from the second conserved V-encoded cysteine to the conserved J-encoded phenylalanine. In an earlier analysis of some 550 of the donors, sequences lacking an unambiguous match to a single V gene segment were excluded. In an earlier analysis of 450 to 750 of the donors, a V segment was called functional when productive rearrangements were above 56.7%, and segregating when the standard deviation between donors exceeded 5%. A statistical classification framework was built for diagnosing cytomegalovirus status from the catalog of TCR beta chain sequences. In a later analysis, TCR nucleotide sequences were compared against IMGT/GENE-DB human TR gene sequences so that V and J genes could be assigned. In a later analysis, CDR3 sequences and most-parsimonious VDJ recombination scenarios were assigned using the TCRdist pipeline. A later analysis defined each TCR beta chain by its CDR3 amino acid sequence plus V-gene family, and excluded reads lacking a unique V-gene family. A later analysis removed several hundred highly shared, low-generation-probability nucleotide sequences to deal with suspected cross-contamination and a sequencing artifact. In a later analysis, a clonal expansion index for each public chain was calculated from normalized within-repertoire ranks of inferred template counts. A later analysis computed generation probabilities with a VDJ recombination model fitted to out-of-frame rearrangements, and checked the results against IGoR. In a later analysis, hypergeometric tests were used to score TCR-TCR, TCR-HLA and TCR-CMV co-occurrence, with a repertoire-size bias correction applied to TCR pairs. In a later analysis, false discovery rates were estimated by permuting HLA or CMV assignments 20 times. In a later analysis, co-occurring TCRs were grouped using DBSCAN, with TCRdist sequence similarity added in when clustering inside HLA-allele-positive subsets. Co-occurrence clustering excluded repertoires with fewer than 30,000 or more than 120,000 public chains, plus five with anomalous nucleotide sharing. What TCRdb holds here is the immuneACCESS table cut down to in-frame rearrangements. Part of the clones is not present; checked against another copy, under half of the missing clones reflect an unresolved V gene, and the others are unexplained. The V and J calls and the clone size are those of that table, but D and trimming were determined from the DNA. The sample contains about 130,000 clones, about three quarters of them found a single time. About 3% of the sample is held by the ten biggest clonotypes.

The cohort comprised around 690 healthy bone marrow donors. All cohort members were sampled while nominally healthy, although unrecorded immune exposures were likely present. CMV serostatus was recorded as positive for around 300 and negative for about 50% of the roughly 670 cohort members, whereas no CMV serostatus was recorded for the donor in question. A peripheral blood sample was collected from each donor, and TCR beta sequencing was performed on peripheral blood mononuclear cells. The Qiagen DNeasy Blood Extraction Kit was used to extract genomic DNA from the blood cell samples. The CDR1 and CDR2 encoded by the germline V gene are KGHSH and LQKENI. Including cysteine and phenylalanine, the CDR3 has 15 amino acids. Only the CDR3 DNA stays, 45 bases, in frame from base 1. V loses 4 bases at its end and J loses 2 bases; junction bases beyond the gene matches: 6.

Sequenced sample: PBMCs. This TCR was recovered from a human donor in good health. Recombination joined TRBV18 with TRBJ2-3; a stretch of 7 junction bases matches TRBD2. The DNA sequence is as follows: TGTGCCAGCTCACGTGGCCTAGCGGACACAGATACGCAGTATTTT. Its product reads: CASSRGLADTDTQYF.